One and the same sample provided the 19 T cell receptor beta chains below, sequenced in a study of a mutant IDH1 vaccine in newly diagnosed glioma. Data came from immunoSEQ multiplex PCR; TCRdb stores just in-frame clones and leaves some out. The sample holds 15,000 to 20,000 clones, 95% to 96% seen once. Time point reported: baseline, week 1 (first vaccination visit). The treatment was: pre-vaccination baseline after standard-of-care therapy. The sample consisted of peripheral blood mononuclear cells (PBMCs), taken from a glioma patient treated with radiotherapy, temozolomide or both. These receptors were obtained from a woman in her late teens or twenties with glioma. Some clones in this sample may be carry-over from other donors' samples.

This rearrangement joins TRBV12-5 to TRBJ1-2; the D is unclear. This CDR3 has 15 residues. CDR1 and CDR2 from the germline V gene are LGHNT and FRNRAP. The germline V and J ends were trimmed by 0 bases and 4 bases, with 12 bases remaining between them. CDR3 in amino acids: CASGLVPVGSYGYTF. In DNA, the CDR3 is TGTGCTAGTGGTTTGGTACCGGTCGGGAGCTATGGCTACACCTTC.

This clone occurred once. The V gene is TRBV30, the J gene TRBJ1-2, with TRBD1 matching over 8 bases. Germline V gene lookup returns CDR1 GTSNPN and CDR2 SVGIG (reference sequence). The CDR3 sequence is 14 residues long. Losses at the gene ends were 0 bases for V and 7 bases for J; bases not matched to a gene: 7. The CDR3 region has the DNA TGTGCCTGGAGTGTAGAGGACAGGGCTAGTGGCTACACCTTC. Protein sequence: CAWSVEDRASGYTF.

The J gene is TRBJ1-4, the V gene TRBV7-8; possibly TRBD1 for D (6 bases). V gave up 5 bases and J gave up 4 bases, with 14 bases separating them. This CDR3 is 15 amino acids long. The germline gives CDR1 SGHVS, CDR2 FQNEAQ. Here the CDR3 DNA reads TGTGCCAGCAGCCTACAAGGGGGAAATAATGAAAAACTGTTTTTT. This sequence encodes CASSLQGGNNEKLFF.

The V gene is TRBV25-1, the J gene TRBJ1-1; no clear D. Germline lookup yields CDR1 MGHDK and CDR2 SYGVNS. The CDR3 loop spans 13 amino acids. Trimming stripped 10 bases from V and 0 bases from J, with 12 bases between. This chain's CDR3 is CATLPPVNTEAFF. In DNA, the CDR3 is TGTGCCACCCTACCGCCGGTGAACACTGAAGCTTTCTTT.

V usage is TRBV5-4 and J usage is TRBJ2-2; 10 positions agree with TRBD1. Germline CDR1 reads SGHNT; CDR2 reads YYREEE (reference sequence). This CDR3 is built from 15 residues. V trimming: 1 base; J trimming: 7 bases; junction bases outside the gene matches: 4. Here the CDR3 reads CASSLLGTGVGELFF. DNA of the CDR3: TGTGCCAGCAGCTTGCTCGGGACAGGGGTCGGGGAGCTGTTTTTT.

The V and J genes are TRBV7-2 and TRBJ1-5; maybe TRBD1 (5 bases). CDR3 length equals 17 residues. The germline gives CDR1 SGHTA, CDR2 FQGNSA. V shed 5 bases and J shed 1 base, with 18 bases lying between them. CDR3 DNA sequence: TGTGCCAGCAGCCTAGTAAGACAGTTTAGGAGCAATCAGCCCCAGCATTTT. Protein product: CASSLVRQFRSNQPQHF.

The chain couples TRBV7-3 to TRBJ2-1; TRBD1 might be the D (6 bases). The germline gives CDR1 SGHTA, CDR2 FQGTGA. This CDR3 has 16 amino acids. V lost 5 bases to trimming and J lost 1 base, with 15 bases between them. The CDR3 sequence: CASSTQGTGSYNEQFF. Written as DNA, the CDR3 is TGTGCCAGCAGCACACAGGGTACGGGGTCCTACAATGAGCAGTTCTTC.

The chain carries TRBV6-6 and TRBJ2-7, with TRBD1 matching 10 bases. Per the germline V gene, CDR1 is MNHNY and CDR2 is SVGAGI (reference sequence). V was clipped by 4 bases and J by 4 bases; unmatched bases: 7. This CDR3 comprises 15 residues. The CDR3 DNA follows: TGTGCCAGCAGTTCCCCCGGGACAGGGGCTTACGAGCAGTACTTC. Amino acids: CASSSPGTGAYEQYF.

The V gene is TRBV6-5, the J gene TRBJ2-6; D unresolved. Looked up from germline, CDR1 is MNHEY and CDR2 is SVGAGI. The CDR3 has 15 residues. V lost 0 bases to trimming and J lost 0 bases, with 3 bases between them. The CDR3 loop reads CASSYSPSGANVLTF. The CDR3 DNA reads TGTGCCAGCAGTTACTCTCCCTCTGGGGCCAACGTCCTGACTTTC.

V and J are TRBV6-5 and TRBJ2-3; no clear D gene. V lost 5 bases, J lost 3 bases, and 12 bases lay in between. Germline V gene data show CDR1 as MNHEY and CDR2 as SVGAGI. CDR3 length equals 14 residues. CDR3 sequence (DNA): TGTGCCAGCAGTCGAACTACCCTGACAGATACGCAGTATTTT. Translated, it gives CASSRTTLTDTQYF.

This clone was found once. J is TRBJ1-5 and V is TRBV4-1, with D unclear. The V gene lost 1 base and the J gene lost 6 bases, with 10 bases spanning the gap. This CDR3 is built from 14 residues. Germline V CDR1 and CDR2: MGHRA, YSYEKL. The CDR3 here is CASSQAGGRQPQHF. The CDR3 DNA is TGCGCCAGCAGCCAAGCTGGCGGGCGTCAGCCCCAGCATTTT.

The chain combines TRBV30 with TRBJ1-6; D possibly corresponds to TRBD1 (6 bases). Germline V gene lookup returns CDR1 GTSNPN and CDR2 SVGIG (reference sequence). The V gene lost 8 bases and the J gene lost 9 bases, with 14 bases spanning the gap. The CDR3 runs 12 residues. Written as DNA, the CDR3 is TGTGCCGGGGAGGGGGGCTCTTCACCCCTCCACTTT. It codes for CAGEGGSSPLHF.

The V and J genes are TRBV5-1 and TRBJ2-2; tentative D call: TRBD1 (5 bases). This CDR3 region has 14 residues. CDR1 and CDR2 (germline): SGHRS, YFSETQ. V was trimmed by 9 bases and J by 5 bases, leaving 17 bases between them. CDR3 residues: CATQQGSGTGELFF. The CDR3 coding sequence is TGCGCCACGCAGCAGGGTTCCGGTACCGGGGAGCTGTTTTTT.

The V gene is TRBV7-2, the J gene TRBJ2-7; TRBD1 might be the D (7 bases). V dropped 5 bases and J dropped 5 bases, with 16 bases sitting between them. The CDR3 runs to 14 residues. Looked up from germline, CDR1 is SGHTA and CDR2 is FQGNSA. CDR3 sequence (DNA): TGTGCCAGCAGCCCAGGGGGGATCCGGAACGAGCAGTACTTC. Protein: CASSPGGIRNEQYF.

The V gene is TRBV28, the J gene TRBJ1-1; unclear D gene. V lost 3 bases and J 4 bases, leaving 12 bases between the germline ends. Germline-derived CDR1 and CDR2 are MDHEN and SYDVKM. The CDR3 is made up of 14 amino acids. The CDR3 DNA is TGTGCCAGCAGTTTTTTTAGGGAGGGCACTGAAGCTTTCTTT. The encoded protein is CASSFFREGTEAFF.

This clone appeared once. The gene calls are TRBV7-2 and TRBJ1-1, with 8 bases identical to TRBD1. The CDR3 runs 15 residues. Germline V gene sequence: CDR1 SGHTA, CDR2 FQGNSA. The V segment lost 5 bases and the J segment 4 bases; nucleotides outside the gene matches: 9. CDR3 protein: CASSTWTGLGTEAFF. DNA for the CDR3: TGTGCCAGCAGCACCTGGACAGGGCTTGGCACTGAAGCTTTCTTT.

This sequence joins TRBV5-6 and TRBJ1-5; D remains ambiguous. Germline loops: CDR1 SGHDT, CDR2 YYEEEE. The CDR3 has 15 residues. The ends were cut back, 1 base at V and 2 bases at J, with 10 bases in the middle. The DNA for the CDR3 is TGTGCCAGCAGCTTGACCGGGGTCGGCAATCAGCCCCAGCATTTT. It is translated as CASSLTGVGNQPQHF.

This clone was recorded only once. The chain joins TRBV7-9 to TRBJ1-2; perhaps TRBD1 as D (6 bases). V lost 7 bases to trimming and J lost 4 bases, with 10 bases between them. The CDR3 is 12 amino acids. The V gene's germline CDR1 is SEHNR and CDR2 FQNEAQ (reference sequence). The CDR3 coding sequence is TGTGCCAGCAACAGGGAGGTCTATGGCTACACCTTC. This sequence encodes CASNREVYGYTF.

This chain connects TRBV10-3 to TRBJ2-1; D might be TRBD1 (6 bases). The CDR3 extends over 15 amino acids. V gave up 5 bases and J gave up 0 bases, with 11 bases separating them. Germline V CDR1 and CDR2: ENHRY, SYGVKD. CDR3 coding DNA: TGTGCCATCAGTATCGGACAGAGCTCCTACAATGAGCAGTTCTTC. Encoded protein: CAISIGQSSYNEQFF.